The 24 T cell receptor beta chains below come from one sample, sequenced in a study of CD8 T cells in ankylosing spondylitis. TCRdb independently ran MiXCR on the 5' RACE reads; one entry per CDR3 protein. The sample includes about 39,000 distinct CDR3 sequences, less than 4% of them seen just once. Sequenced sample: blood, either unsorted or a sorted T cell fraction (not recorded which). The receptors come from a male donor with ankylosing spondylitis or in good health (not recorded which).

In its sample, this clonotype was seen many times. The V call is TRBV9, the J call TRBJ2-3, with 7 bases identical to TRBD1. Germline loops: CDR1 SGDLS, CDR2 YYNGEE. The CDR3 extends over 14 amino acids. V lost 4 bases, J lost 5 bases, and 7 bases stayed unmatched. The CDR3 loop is CASSFDRAVDTQYF. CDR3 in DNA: TGTGCCAGCAGCTTCGACAGGGCTGTAGATACGCAGTATTTT.

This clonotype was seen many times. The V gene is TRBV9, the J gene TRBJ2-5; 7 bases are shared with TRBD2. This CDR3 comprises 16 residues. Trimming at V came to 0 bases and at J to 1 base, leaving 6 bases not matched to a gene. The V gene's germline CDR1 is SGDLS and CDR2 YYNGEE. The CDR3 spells CASSVGEGRFQETQYF. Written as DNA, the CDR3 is TGTGCCAGCAGCGTAGGGGAGGGGAGATTCCAAGAGACCCAGTACTTC. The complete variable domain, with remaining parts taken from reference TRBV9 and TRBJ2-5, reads DSGVTQTPKHLITATGQRVTLRCSPRSGDLSVYWYQQSLDQGLQFLIQYYNGEERAKGNILERFSAQQFPDLHSELNLSSLELGDSALYFCASSVGEGRFQETQYFGPGTRLLVL.

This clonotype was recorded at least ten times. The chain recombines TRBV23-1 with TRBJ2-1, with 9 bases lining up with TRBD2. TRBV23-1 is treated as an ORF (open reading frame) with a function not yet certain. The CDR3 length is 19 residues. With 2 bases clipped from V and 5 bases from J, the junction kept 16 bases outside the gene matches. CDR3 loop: CASSQNQGEGLAPDNEQFF. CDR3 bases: TGCGCCAGCAGTCAAAACCAGGGTGAAGGACTAGCGCCTGACAATGAGCAGTTCTTC.

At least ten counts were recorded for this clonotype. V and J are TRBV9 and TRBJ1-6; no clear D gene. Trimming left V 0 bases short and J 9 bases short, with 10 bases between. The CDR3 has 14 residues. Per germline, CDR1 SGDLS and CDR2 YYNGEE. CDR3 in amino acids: CASSVDSNSSPLHF. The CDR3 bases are TGTGCCAGCAGCGTAGACTCTAATAGTTCACCCCTCCACTTT.

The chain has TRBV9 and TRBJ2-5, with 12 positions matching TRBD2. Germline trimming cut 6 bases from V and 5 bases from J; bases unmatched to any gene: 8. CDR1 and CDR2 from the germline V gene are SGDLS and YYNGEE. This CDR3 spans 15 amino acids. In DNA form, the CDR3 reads TGTGCCAGCAACACTAGCGGGGGGATGAAGGAGACCCAGTACTTC. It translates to CASNTSGGMKETQYF.

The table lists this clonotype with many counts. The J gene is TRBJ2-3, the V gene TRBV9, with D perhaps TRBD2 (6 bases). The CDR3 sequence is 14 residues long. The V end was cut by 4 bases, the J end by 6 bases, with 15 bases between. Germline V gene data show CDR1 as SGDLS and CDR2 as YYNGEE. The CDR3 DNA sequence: TGTGCCAGCAGCAAAGGGCCGGAGGGGGATACGCAGTATTTT. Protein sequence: CASSKGPEGDTQYF.

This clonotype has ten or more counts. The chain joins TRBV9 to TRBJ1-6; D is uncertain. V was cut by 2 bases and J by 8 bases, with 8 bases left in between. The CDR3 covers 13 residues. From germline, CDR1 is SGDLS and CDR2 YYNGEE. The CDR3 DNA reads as TGTGCCAGCAGCGTGGCCTCCGATTCACCCCTCCACTTT. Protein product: CASSVASDSPLHF.

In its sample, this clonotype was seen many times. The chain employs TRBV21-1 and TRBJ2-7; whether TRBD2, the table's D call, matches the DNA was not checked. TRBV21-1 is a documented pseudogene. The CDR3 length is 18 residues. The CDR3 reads CASSSQKRTSGRPYEQYV. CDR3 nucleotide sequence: TGTGCCAGCAGCTCCCAAAAGCGCACTAGCGGGAGGCCATACGAGCAGTACGTC.

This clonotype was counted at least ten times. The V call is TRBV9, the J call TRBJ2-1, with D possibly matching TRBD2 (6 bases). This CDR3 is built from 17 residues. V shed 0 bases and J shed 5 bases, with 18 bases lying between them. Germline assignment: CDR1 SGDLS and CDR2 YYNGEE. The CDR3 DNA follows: TGTGCCAGCAGCGTAGGGGTAGCGGAGGGCCCCCACAATGAGCAGTTCTTC. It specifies CASSVGVAEGPHNEQFF.

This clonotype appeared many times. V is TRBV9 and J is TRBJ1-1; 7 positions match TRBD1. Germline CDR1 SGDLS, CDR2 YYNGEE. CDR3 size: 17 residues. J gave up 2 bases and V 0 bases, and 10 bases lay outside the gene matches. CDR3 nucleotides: TGTGCCAGCAGCGTAGATCCAACAGGGGCACGTAACACTGAAGCTTTCTTT. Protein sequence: CASSVDPTGARNTEAFF.

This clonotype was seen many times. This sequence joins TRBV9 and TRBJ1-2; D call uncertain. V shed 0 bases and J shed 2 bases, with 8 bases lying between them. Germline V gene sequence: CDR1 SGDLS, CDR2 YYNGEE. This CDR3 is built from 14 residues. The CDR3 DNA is TGTGCCAGCAGCGTAGCTGGAGAGAACTATGGCTACACCTTC. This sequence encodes CASSVAGENYGYTF.

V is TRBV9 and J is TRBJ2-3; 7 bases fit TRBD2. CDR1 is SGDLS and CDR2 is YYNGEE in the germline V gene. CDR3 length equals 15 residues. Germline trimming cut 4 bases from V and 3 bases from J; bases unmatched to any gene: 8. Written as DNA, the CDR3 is TGTGCCAGCAGCATACTAGCGAACCCAACAGATACGCAGTATTTT. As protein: CASSILANPTDTQYF.

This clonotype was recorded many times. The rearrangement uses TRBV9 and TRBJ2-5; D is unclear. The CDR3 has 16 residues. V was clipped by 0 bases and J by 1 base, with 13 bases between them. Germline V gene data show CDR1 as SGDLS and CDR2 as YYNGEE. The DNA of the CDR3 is TGTGCCAGCAGCGTAGCCGCACTCCCCCGCCAAGAGACCCAGTACTTC. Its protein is CASSVAALPRQETQYF.

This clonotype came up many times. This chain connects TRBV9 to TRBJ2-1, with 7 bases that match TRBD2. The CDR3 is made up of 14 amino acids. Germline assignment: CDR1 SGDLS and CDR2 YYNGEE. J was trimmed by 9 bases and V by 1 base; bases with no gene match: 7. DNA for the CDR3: TGTGCCAGCAGCGTATCGACTAGCTCTGGTGAGCAGTTCTTC. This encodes CASSVSTSSGEQFF.

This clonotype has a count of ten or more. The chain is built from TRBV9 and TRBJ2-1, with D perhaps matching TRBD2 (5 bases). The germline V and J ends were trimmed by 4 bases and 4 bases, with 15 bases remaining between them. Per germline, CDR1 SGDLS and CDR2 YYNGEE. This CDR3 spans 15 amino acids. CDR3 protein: CASSTRPDSYNEQFF. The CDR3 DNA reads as TGTGCCAGCAGCACCCGACCGGACTCTTACAATGAGCAGTTCTTC. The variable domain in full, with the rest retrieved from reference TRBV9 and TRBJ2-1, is DSGVTQTPKHLITATGQRVTLRCSPRSGDLSVYWYQQSLDQGLQFLIQYYNGEERAKGNILERFSAQQFPDLHSELNLSSLELGDSALYFCASSTRPDSYNEQFFGPGTRLTVL.

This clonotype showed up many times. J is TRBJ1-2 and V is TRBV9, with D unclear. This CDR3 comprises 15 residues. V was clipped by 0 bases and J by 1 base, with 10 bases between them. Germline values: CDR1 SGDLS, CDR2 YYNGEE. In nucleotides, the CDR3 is TGTGCCAGCAGCGTAGGGTCGAAACTTAACTATGGCTACACCTTC. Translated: CASSVGSKLNYGYTF.

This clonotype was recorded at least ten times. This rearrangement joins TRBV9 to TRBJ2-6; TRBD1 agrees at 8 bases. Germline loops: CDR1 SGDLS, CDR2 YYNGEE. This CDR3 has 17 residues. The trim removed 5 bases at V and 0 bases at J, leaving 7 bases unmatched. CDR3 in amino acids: CASSTGGRISGANVLTF. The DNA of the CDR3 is TGTGCCAGCAGTACAGGGGGACGTATCTCTGGGGCCAACGTCCTGACTTTC.

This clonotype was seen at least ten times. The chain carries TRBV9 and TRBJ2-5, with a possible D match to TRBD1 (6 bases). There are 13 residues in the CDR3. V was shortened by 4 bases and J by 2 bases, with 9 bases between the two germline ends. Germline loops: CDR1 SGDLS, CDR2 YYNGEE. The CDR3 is CASSLRGQETQYF. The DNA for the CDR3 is TGTGCCAGCAGCCTCAGGGGACAAGAGACCCAGTACTTC. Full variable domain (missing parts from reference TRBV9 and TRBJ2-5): DSGVTQTPKHLITATGQRVTLRCSPRSGDLSVYWYQQSLDQGLQFLIQYYNGEERAKGNILERFSAQQFPDLHSELNLSSLELGDSALYFCASSLRGQETQYFGPGTRLLVL.

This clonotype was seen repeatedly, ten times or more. In DNA, the CDR3 is TGTGCCAGCAGCGTAGGGGGCAGGGCTCCCCTCCACTTT. This gives the protein CASSVGGRAPLHF. The chain combines TRBV9 with TRBJ1-6; possibly TRBD1 for D (5 bases). Germline CDR1 SGDLS, CDR2 YYNGEE. V lost 0 bases, J lost 13 bases, and 11 bases lay in between. This CDR3 contains 13 residues.

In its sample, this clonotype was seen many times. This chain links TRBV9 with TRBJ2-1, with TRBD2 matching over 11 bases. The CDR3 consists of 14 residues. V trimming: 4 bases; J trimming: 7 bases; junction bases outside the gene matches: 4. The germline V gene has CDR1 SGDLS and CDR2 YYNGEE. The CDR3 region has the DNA TGTGCCAGCAGCCGTACTAGCGGGAGAAATGAGCAGTTCTTC. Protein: CASSRTSGRNEQFF.

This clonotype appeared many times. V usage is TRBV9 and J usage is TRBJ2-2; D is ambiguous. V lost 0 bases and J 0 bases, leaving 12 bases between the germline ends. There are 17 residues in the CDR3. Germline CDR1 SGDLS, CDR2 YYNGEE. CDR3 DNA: TGTGCCAGCAGCGTAGTTTGGGCCGGGCCGAACACCGGGGAGCTGTTTTTT. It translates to CASSVVWAGPNTGELFF.

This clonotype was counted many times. The CDR3 here is CASSVDGTATGELFF. DNA of the CDR3: TGTGCCAGCAGCGTAGATGGGACAGCCACCGGGGAGCTGTTTTTT. The rearrangement joins TRBV9 to TRBJ2-2; 7 positions agree with TRBD1. The CDR3 runs to 15 residues. Per germline, CDR1 SGDLS and CDR2 YYNGEE. The junction had 3 bases not matched to a gene; V was cut back by 0 bases and J by 4 bases.

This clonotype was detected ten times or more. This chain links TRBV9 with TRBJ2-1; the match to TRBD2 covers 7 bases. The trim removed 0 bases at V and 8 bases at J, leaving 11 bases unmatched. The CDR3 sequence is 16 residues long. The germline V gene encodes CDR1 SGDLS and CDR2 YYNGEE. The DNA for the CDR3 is TGTGCCAGCAGCGTAGCGCCGGGGGGACTTATCGATGAGCAGTTCTTC. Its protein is CASSVAPGGLIDEQFF.

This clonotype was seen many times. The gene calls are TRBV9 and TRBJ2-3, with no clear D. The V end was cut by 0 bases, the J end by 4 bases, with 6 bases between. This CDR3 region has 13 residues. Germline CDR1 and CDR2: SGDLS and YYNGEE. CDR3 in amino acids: CASSVEQSDTQYF. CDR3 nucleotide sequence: TGTGCCAGCAGCGTAGAGCAATCAGATACGCAGTATTTT.